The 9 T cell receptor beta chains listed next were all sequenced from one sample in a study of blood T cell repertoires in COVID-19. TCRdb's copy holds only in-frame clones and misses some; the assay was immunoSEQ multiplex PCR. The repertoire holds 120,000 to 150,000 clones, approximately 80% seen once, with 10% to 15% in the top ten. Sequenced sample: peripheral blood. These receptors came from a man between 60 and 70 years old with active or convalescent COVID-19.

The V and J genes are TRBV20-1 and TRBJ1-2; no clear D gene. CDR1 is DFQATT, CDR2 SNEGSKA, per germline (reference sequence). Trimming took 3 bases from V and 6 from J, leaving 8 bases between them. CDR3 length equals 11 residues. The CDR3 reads CSARARHGYTF. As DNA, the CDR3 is TGCAGTGCTAGGGCCCGCCATGGCTACACCTTC.

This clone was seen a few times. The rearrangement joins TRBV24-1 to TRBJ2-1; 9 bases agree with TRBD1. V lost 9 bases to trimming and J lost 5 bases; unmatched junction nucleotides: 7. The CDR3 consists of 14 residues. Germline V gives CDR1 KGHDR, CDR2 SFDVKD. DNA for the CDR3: TGTGCCACCCATGGACAGGGGCCAGACAATGAGCAGTTCTTC. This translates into CATHGQGPDNEQFF.

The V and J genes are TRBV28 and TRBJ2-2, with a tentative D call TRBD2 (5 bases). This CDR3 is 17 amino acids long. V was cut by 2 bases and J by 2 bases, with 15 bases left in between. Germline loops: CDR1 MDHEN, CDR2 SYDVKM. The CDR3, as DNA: TGTGCCAGCAGTTTACCCTTTAGACTACCCAACACCGGGGAGCTGTTTTTT. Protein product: CASSLPFRLPNTGELFF.

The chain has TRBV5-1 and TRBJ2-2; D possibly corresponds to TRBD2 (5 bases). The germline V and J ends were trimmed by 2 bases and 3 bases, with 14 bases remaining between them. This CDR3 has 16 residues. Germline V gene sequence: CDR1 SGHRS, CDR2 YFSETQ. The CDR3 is CASSFLAGRDTGELFF. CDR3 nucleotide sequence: TGCGCCAGCAGCTTTTTAGCCGGGCGGGACACCGGGGAGCTGTTTTTT.

CDR3 residues: CASRTTGGRGNQPQHF. CDR3 in DNA: TGTGCCAGCAGAACCACAGGGGGTAGGGGCAATCAGCCCCAGCATTTT. The V and J genes are TRBV28 and TRBJ1-5; 8 bases align to TRBD1. The CDR3 loop spans 16 amino acids. V was clipped by 6 bases and J by 2 bases; unmatched bases: 9. Germline loops: CDR1 MDHEN, CDR2 SYDVKM.

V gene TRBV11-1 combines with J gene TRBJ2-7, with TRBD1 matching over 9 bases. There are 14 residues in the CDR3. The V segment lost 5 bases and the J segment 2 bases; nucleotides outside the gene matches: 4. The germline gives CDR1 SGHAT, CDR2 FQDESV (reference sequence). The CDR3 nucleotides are TGTGCCAGCAGCAGGGGACAGGGCACCTACGAGCAGTACTTC. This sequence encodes CASSRGQGTYEQYF.

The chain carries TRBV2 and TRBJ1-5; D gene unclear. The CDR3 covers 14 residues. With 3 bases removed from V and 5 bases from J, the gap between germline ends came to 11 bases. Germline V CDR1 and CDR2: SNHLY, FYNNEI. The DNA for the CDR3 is TGTGCCAGCAGTGATTGGAGGGAGGATCAGCCCCAGCATTTT. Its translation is CASSDWREDQPQHF.

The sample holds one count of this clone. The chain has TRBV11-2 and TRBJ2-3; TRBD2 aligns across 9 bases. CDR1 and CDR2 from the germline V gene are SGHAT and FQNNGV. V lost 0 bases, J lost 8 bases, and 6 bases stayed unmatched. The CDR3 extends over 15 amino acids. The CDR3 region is CASSLEWREGGTQYF. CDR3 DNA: TGTGCCAGCAGCTTAGAGTGGCGGGAGGGAGGTACGCAGTATTTT. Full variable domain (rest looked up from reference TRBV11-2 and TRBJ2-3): EAGVAQSPRYKIIEKRQSVAFWCNPISGHATLYWYQQILGQGPKLLIQFQNNGVVDDSQLPKDRFSAERLKGVDSTLKIQPAKLEDSAVYLCASSLEWREGGTQYFGPGTRLTVL.

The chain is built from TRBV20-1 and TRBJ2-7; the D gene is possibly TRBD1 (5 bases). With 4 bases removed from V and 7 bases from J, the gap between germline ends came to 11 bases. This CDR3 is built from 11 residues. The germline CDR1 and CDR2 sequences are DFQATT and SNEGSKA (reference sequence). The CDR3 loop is CSAKQAMEQYF. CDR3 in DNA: TGCAGTGCTAAACAGGCAATGGAGCAGTACTTC.